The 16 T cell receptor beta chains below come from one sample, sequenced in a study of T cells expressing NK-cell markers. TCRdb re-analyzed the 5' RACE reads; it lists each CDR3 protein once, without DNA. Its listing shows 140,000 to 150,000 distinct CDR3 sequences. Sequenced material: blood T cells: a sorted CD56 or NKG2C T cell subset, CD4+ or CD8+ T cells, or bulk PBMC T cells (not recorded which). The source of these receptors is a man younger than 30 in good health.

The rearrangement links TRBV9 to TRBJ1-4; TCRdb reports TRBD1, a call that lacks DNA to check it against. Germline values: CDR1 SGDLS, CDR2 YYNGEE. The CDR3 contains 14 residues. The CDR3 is CASSVDGGFEKLFF. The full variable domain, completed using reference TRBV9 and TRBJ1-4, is DSGVTQTPKHLITATGQRVTLRCSPRSGDLSVYWYQQSLDQGLQFLIQYYNGEERAKGNILERFSAQQFPDLHSELNLSSLELGDSALYFCASSVDGGFEKLFFGSGTQLSVL.

CDR3 sequence reads: CASSQSTQGPTGGYTF. This sequence joins TRBV16 and TRBJ1-2; TCRdb selects TRBD1, and the lack of DNA leaves this call unchecked. Germline V CDR1 and CDR2: KGHSY, FQNENV. There are 16 residues in the CDR3. The full variable domain, its missing parts supplied by reference TRBV16 and TRBJ1-2, is GEEVAQTPKHLVRGEGQKAKLYCAPIKGHSYVFWYQQVLKNEFKFLISFQNENVFDETGMPKERFSAKCLPNSPCSLEIQATKLEDSAVYFCASSQSTQGPTGGYTFGSGTRLTVV.

CDR3 residues: CASSLERAGLQFF. This chain connects TRBV7-9 to TRBJ2-1; TCRdb indicates TRBD2, and absent DNA this call remains unverified. This CDR3 contains 13 residues. Germline loops: CDR1 SEHNR, CDR2 FQNEAQ (reference sequence).

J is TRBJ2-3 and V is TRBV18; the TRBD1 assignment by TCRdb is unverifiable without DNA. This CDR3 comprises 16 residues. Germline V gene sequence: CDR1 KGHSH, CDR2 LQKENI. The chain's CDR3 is CASSPRVTGSTDTQYF.

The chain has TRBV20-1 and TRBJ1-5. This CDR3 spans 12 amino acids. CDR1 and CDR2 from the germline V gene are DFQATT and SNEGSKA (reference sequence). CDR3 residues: CSAVADHQPQHF.

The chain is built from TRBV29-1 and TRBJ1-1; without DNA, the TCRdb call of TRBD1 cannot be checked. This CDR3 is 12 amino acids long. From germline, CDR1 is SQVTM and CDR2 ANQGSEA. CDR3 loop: CSVGWGATEAFF.

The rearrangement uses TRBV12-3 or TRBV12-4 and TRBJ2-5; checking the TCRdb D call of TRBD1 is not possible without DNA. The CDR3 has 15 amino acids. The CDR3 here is CASRGDRAIQETQYF.

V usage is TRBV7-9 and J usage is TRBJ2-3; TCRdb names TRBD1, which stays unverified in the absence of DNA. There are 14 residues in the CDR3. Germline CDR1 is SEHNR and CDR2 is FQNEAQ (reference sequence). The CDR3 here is CASRITTGSDTQYF.

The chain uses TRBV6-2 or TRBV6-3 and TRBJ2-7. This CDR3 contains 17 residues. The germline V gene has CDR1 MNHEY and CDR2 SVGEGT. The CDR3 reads CASSYPRGVGSFYEQYF.

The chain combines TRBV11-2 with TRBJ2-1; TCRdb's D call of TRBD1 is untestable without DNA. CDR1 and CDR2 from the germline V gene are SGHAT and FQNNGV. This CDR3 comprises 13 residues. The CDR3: CASGQSSYNEQFF.

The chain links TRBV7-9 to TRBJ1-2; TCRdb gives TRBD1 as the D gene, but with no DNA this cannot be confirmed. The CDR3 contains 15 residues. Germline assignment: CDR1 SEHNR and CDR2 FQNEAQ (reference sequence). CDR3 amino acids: CASNVAGTEDWGYTF.

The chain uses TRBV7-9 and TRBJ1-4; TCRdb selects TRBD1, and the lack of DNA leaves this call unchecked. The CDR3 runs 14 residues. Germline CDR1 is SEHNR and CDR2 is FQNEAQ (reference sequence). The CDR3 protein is CASSPTGLNEKLFF.

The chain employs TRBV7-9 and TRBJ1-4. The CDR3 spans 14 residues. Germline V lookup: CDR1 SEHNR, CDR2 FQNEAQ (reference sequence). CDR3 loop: CASTPIWTNEKLFF.

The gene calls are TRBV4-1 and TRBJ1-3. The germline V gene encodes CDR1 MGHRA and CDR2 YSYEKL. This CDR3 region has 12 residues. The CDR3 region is CASSQEGNTIYF.

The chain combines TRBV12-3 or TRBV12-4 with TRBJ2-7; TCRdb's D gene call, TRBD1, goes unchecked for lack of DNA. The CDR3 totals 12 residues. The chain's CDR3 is CASSLPPNEQYF.

The CDR3 here is CSVERGSTEAFF. V and J are TRBV29-1 and TRBJ1-1. This CDR3 contains 12 residues. Germline assignment: CDR1 SQVTM and CDR2 ANQGSEA.